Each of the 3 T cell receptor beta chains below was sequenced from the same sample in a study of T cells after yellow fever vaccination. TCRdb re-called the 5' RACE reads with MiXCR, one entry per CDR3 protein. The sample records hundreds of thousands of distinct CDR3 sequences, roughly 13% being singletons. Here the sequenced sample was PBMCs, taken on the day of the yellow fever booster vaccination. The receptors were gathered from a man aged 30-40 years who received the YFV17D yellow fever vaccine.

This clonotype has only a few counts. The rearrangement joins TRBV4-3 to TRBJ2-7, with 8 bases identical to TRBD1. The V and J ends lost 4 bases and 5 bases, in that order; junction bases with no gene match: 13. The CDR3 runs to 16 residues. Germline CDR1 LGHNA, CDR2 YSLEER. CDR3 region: CASSPGFDRGGDEQYF. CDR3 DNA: TGCGCCAGCAGCCCGGGTTTCGACAGGGGCGGCGACGAGCAGTACTTC.

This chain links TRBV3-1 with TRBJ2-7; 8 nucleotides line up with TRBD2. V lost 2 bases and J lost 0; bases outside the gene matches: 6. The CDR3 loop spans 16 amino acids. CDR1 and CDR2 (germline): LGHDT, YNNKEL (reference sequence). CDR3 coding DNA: TGTGCCAGCAGCCAATCCCCGGGACTAGACTCCTACGAGCAGTACTTC. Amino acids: CASSQSPGLDSYEQYF.

The CDR3 DNA follows: TGTGCCAGCAGCGTGAGACAGGGTCAGAGCACTGAAGCTTTCTTT. Translation gives CASSVRQGQSTEAFF. V and J are TRBV7-2 and TRBJ1-1; 7 nucleotides line up with TRBD1. Germline V CDR1 and CDR2: SGHTA, FQGNSA. The trim removed 5 bases at V and 4 bases at J, leaving 10 bases unmatched. The CDR3 has 15 residues. Full variable domain (rest looked up from reference TRBV7-2 and TRBJ1-1): GAGVSQSPSNKVTEKGKDVELRCDPISGHTALYWYRQSLGQGLEFLIYFQGNSAPDKSGLPSDRFSAERTGGSVSTLTIQRTQQEDSAVYLCASSVRQGQSTEAFFGQGTRLTVV.